One T cell receptor beta chain is described in this entry. Method: immunoSEQ multiplex PCR; TCRdb's copy keeps in-frame clones and lacks some. The sample has approximately 160,000 clones, approximately 79% seen once. The source of the sample is a study of blood T cell repertoires in COVID-19. V was cut by 3 bases and J by 0 bases, with 18 bases left in between. Germline CDR1 is LNHDA and CDR2 is SQIVND (reference sequence). The CDR3 loop spans 17 amino acids. Sequenced: peripheral blood. This sequence originates from a woman aged 80 or over with acute or convalescent COVID-19. V and J are TRBV19 and TRBJ2-7; D is perhaps TRBD2 (5 bases). The CDR3 DNA sequence: TGTGCCAGTAGTATGGCTACAGACCTAACTAGCTCCTACGAGCAGTACTTC. It translates to CASSMATDLTSSYEQYF.